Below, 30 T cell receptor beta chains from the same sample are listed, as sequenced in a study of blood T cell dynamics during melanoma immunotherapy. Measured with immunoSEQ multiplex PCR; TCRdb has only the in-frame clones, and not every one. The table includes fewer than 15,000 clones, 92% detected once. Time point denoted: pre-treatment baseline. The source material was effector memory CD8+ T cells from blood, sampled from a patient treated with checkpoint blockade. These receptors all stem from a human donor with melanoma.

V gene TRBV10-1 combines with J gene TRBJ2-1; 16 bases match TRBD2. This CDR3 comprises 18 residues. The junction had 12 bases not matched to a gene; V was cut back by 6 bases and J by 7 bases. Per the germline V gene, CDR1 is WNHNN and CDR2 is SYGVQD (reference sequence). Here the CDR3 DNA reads TGCGCCAGCAGCGGCCCTCCGGGACTAGCGGGAGGGGGAAATGAGCAGTTCTTC. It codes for CASSGPPGLAGGGNEQFF.

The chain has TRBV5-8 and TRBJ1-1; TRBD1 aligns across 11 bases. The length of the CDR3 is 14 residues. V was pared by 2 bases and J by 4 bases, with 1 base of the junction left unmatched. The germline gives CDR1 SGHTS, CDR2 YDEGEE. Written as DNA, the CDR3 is TGTGCCAGCAGCTTCGGGACAGGGGGCACTGAAGCTTTCTTT. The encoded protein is CASSFGTGGTEAFF.

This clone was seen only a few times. The CDR3 DNA sequence: TGTGCCAGCAGTTTAGCGGGGACGAGACAGCCCCAGCATTTT. It yields the protein CASSLAGTRQPQHF. This chain joins TRBV27 and TRBJ1-5, with D perhaps matching TRBD1 (5 bases). Deletions cut 2 bases from V and 7 bases from J, with 12 bases between. Germline-derived CDR1 and CDR2 are MNHEY and SMNVEV (reference sequence). This CDR3 comprises 14 residues.

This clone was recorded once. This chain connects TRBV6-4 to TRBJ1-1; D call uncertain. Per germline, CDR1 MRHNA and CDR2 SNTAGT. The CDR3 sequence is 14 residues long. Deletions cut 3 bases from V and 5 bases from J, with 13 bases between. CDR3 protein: CASSEEIGSTEAFF. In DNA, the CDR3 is TGTGCCAGCAGTGAGGAGATTGGAAGTACTGAAGCTTTCTTT.

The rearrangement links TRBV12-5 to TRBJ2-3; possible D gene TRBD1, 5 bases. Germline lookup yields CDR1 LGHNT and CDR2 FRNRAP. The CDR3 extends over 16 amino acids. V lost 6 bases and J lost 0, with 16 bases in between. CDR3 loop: CASGQARVSSTDTQYF. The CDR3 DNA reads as TGTGCTAGTGGGCAAGCCAGGGTATCTAGCACAGATACGCAGTATTTT.

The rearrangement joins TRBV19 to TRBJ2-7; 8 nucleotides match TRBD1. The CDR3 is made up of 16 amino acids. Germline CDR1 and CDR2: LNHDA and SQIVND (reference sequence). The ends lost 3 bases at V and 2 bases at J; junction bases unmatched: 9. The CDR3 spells CASSIGSGGTTYEQYF. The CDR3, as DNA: TGTGCCAGTAGTATTGGGTCAGGGGGCACTACCTACGAGCAGTACTTC.

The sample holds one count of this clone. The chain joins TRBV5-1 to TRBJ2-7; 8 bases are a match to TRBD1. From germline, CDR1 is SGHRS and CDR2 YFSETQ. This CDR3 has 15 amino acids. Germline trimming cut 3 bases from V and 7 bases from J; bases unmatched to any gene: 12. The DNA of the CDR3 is TGCGCCAGCAGCTCTTCCGGGACAGGTAGTGGTGAGCAGTACTTC. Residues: CASSSSGTGSGEQYF.

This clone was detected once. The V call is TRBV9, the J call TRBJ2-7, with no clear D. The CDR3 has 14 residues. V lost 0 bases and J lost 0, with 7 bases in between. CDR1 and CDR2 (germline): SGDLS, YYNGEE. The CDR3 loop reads CASSVGLGSYEQYF. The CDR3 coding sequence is TGTGCCAGCAGCGTAGGTTTAGGCTCCTACGAGCAGTACTTC.

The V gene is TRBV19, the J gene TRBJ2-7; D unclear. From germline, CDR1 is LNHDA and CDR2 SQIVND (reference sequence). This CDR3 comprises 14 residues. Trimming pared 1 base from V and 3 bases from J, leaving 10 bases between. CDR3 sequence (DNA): TGTGCCAGTAGTATAGCGTCAGGCGTCTACGAGCAGTACTTC. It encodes CASSIASGVYEQYF.

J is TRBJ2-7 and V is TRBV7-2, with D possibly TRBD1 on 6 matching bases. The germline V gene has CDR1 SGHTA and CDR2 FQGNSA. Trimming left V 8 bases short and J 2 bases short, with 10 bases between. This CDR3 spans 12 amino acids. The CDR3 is CASGGRAYEQYF. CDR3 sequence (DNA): TGTGCCAGCGGGGGCCGGGCCTACGAGCAGTACTTC.

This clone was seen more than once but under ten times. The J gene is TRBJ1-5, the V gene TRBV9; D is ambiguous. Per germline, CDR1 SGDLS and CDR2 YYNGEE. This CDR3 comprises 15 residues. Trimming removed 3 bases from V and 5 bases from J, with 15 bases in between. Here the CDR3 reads CASSAGIVEDQPQHF. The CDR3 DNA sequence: TGTGCCAGCAGCGCAGGAATTGTGGAAGATCAGCCCCAGCATTTT.

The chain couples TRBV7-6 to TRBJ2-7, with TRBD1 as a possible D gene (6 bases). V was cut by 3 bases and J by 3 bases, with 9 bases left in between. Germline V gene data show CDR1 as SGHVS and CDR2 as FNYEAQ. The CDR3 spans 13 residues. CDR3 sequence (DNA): TGTGCCAGCAGCTTCGGACAGTTCTACGAGCAGTACTTC. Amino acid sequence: CASSFGQFYEQYF.

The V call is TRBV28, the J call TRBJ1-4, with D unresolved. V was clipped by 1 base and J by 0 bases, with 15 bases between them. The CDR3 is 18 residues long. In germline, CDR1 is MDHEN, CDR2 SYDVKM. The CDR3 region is CASSLLTDDIPTNEKLFF. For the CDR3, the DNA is TGTGCCAGCAGTTTATTGACGGACGACATTCCAACTAATGAAAAACTGTTTTTT.

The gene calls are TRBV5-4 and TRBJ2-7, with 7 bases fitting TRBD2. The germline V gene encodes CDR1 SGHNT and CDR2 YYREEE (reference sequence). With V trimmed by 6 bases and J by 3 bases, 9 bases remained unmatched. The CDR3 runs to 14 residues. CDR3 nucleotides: TGTGCCAGCACCGACCGGGAGGCGGACTACGAGCAGTACTTC. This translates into CASTDREADYEQYF.

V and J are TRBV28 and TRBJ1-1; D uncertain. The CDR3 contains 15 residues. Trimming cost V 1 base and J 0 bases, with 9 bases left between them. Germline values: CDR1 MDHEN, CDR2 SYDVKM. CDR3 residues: CASSLSRPLNTEAFF. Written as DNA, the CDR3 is TGTGCCAGCAGTTTATCCCGACCGCTGAACACTGAAGCTTTCTTT.

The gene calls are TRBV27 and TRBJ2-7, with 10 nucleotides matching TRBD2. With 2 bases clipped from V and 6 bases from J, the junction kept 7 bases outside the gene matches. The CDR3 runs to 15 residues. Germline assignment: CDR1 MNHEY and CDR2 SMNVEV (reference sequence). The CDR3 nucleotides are TGTGCCAGCAGTTTAGTTGCTAGCGGGAGTTCCGAGCAGTACTTC. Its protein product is CASSLVASGSSEQYF.

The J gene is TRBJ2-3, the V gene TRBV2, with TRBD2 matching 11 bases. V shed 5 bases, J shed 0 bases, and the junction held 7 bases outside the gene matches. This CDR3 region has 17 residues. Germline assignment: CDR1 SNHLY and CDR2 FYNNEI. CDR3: CASSHWLAGGSTDTQYF. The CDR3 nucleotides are TGTGCCAGCAGTCACTGGCTAGCGGGAGGAAGCACAGATACGCAGTATTTT.

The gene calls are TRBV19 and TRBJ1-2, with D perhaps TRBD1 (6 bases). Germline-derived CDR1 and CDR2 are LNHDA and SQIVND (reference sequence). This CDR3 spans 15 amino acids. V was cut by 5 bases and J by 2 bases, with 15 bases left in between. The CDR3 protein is CASSVIQGPNYGYTF. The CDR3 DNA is TGTGCCAGTAGTGTTATACAGGGCCCGAACTATGGCTACACCTTC.

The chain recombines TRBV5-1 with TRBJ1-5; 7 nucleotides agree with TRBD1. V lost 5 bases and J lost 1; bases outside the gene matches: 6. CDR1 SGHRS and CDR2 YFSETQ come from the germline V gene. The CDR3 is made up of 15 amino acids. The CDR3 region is CASRTGTESNQPQHF. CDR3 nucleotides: TGCGCCAGCAGAACCGGGACAGAAAGCAATCAGCCCCAGCATTTT.

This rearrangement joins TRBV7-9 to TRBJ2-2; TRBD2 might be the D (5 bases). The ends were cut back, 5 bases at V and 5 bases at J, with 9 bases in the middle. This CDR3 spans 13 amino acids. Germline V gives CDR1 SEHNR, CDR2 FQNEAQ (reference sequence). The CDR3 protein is CASSPKRTGELFF. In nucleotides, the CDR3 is TGTGCCAGCAGCCCCAAGCGGACCGGGGAGCTGTTTTTT.

In nucleotides, the CDR3 is TGCGCCAGCAGTACGAATGAAAAACTGTTTTTT. Translating it yields CASSTNEKLFF. This chain uses TRBV10-2 with TRBJ1-4; D gene ambiguous. This CDR3 is 11 amino acids long. Germline CDR1 reads WSHSY; CDR2 reads SAAADI. Trimming took off 5 bases at V and 5 bases at J, with 3 bases between the two ends.

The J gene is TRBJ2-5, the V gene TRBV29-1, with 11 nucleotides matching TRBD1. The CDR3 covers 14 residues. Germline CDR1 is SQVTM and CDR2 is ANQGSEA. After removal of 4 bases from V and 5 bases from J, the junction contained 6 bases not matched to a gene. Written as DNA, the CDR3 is TGCAGCGTTGCCCGGACAGGGGGCCTCGAGACCCAGTACTTC. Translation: CSVARTGGLETQYF.

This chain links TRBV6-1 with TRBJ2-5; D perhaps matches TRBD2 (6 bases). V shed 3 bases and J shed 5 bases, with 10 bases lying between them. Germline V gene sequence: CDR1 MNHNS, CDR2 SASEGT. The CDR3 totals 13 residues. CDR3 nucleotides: TGTGCCAGCAGTGATGCGGGGTTGGAGACCCAGTACTTC. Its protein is CASSDAGLETQYF.

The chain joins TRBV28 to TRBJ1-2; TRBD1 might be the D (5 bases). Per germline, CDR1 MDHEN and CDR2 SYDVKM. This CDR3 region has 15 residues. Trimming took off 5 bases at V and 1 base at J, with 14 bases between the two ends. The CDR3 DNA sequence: TGTGCCAGCAGTCATATGGGGGGAGGTAACTATGGCTACACCTTC. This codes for CASSHMGGGNYGYTF.

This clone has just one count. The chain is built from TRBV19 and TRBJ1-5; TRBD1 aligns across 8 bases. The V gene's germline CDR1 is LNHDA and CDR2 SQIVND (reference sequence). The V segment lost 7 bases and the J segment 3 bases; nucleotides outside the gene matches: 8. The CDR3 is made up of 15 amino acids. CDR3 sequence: CASIADRGSNQPQHF. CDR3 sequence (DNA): TGTGCCAGTATCGCTGACAGGGGTTCCAATCAGCCCCAGCATTTT.

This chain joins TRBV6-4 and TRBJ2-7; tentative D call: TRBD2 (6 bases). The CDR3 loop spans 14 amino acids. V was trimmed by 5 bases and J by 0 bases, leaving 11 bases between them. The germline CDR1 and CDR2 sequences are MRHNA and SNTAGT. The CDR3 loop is CASSLASASYEQYF. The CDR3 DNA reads TGTGCCAGCAGTTTGGCTAGCGCCTCCTACGAGCAGTACTTC.

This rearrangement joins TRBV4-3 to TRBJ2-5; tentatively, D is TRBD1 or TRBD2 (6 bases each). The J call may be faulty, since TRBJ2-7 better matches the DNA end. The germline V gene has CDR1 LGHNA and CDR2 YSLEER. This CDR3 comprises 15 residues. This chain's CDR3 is CASSQGGAGGHEQYF. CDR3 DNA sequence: TGCGCCAGCAGCCAAGGGGGGGCCGGTGGGCACGAGCAGTACTTC.

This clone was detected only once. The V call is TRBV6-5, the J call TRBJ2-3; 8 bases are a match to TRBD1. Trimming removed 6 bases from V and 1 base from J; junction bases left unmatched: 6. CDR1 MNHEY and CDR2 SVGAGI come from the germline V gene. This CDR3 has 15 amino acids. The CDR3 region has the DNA TGTGCCAGCAGCTCTGGACAGGGCGGCACAGATACGCAGTATTTT. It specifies CASSSGQGGTDTQYF.

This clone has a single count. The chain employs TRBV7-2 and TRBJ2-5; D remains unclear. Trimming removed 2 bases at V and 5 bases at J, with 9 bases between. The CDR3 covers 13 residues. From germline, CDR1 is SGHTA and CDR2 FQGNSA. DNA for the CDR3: TGTGCCAGCAGCTTAAGCCCTGGGGAGACCCAGTACTTC. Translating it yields CASSLSPGETQYF.

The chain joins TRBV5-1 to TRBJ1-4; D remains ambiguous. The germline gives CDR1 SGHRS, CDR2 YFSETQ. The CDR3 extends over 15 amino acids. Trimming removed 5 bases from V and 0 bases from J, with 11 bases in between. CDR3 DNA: TGCGCCAGCAGTCCGGACGGGGCAACTAATGAAAAACTGTTTTTT. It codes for CASSPDGATNEKLFF.